The 7 T cell receptor beta chains in this list originate from one sample, sequenced in a study of T cells in tumors after PD-1 blockade. Some clones are missing from TCRdb's copy, which holds only in-frame ones; the method was immunoSEQ multiplex PCR. Here the sample spans under 75,000 clones, around two thirds being singletons. The material was PBMCs, obtained after anti-PD-1 treatment. The origin of the receptors is a human donor with basal cell carcinoma.

This clone was detected only a few times. The V call is TRBV30, the J call TRBJ2-5, with a possible D match to TRBD1 (5 bases). Looked up from germline, CDR1 is GTSNPN and CDR2 is SVGIG (reference sequence). V was shortened by 1 base and J by 3 bases, with 15 bases between the two germline ends. The CDR3 is made up of 15 amino acids. The CDR3 nucleotides read TGTGCCTGGAGTGGGACGAGGCTAGGGGAAGAGACCCAGTACTTC. This encodes CAWSGTRLGEETQYF.

The rearrangement joins TRBV6-1 to TRBJ1-5; 7 bases are a match to TRBD1. Unmatched junction bases numbered 4, after V lost 2 bases and J lost 6 bases. The CDR3 covers 14 residues. Germline-derived CDR1 and CDR2 are MNHNS and SASEGT. Here the CDR3 reads CASSERAGGQPQHF. DNA for the CDR3: TGTGCCAGCAGTGAAAGAGCAGGGGGTCAGCCCCAGCATTTT.

This chain joins TRBV10-3 and TRBJ2-2, with 10 bases fitting TRBD2. CDR1 is ENHRY and CDR2 is SYGVKD in the germline V gene. The trim removed 4 bases at V and 8 bases at J, leaving 10 bases unmatched. The CDR3 is 16 amino acids. The DNA for the CDR3 is TGTGCCATCAGTGGCTTGGGGACTAGCGCTCCTGGGGAGCTGTTTTTT. This encodes CAISGLGTSAPGELFF.

This sequence joins TRBV23-1 and TRBJ1-1; D gene ambiguous. TRBV23-1 is placed among ORFs of uncertain function. The germline V and J ends were trimmed by 0 bases and 1 base, with 18 bases remaining between them. The CDR3 runs to 18 residues. CDR3 amino acids: CASSQSGSGGRWNTEAFF. The CDR3 bases are TGCGCCAGCAGTCAATCGGGAAGCGGCGGTCGGTGGAACACTGAAGCTTTCTTT.

The chain recombines TRBV5-6 with TRBJ2-1; possibly TRBD1 for D (5 bases). The length of the CDR3 is 14 residues. V was trimmed by 0 bases and J by 10 bases, leaving 14 bases between them. CDR1 is SGHDT and CDR2 is YYEEEE in the germline V gene. The CDR3 coding sequence is TGTGCCAGCAGCTTGGCCAACAGACGACAGGAGCAGTTCTTC. This gives the protein CASSLANRRQEQFF.

This clone came up a few times. V gene TRBV19 combines with J gene TRBJ1-4; TRBD1 agrees at 10 bases. The CDR3 sequence is 15 residues long. J lost 6 bases, V lost 5 bases, and 6 bases had no gene match. Germline loops: CDR1 LNHDA, CDR2 SQIVND (reference sequence). In nucleotides, the CDR3 is TGTGCCAGTAGTCCCGACAGGGGGCGTCATGAAAAACTGTTTTTT. It codes for CASSPDRGRHEKLFF. The variable domain in full, with the rest retrieved from reference TRBV19 and TRBJ1-4, is DGGITQSPKYLFRKEGQNVTLSCEQNLNHDAMYWYRQDPGQGLRLIYYSQIVNDFQKGDIAEGYSVSREKKESFPLTVTSAQKNPTAFYLCASSPDRGRHEKLFFGSGTQLSVL.

The rearrangement links TRBV5-6 to TRBJ2-7; D is perhaps TRBD1 (6 bases). The germline V and J ends were trimmed by 0 bases and 0 bases, with 13 bases remaining between them. CDR1 and CDR2 from the germline V gene are SGHDT and YYEEEE. This CDR3 has 16 residues. The CDR3 is CASSLDGGASSYEQYF. In DNA form, the CDR3 reads TGTGCCAGCAGCTTGGATGGGGGCGCGAGCTCCTACGAGCAGTACTTC.